This T cell receptor (beta chain) was captured in a study of shared clonotypes between healthy human individuals. Recent vaccinations or acute infections were absent in the healthy HIV-negative adult donors. Authors' data handling: Junction-only immunoSEQ data arrived without quality scores, meaning filtering differed. Assay used: immunoSEQ multiplex PCR; TCRdb lists only in-frame clones, some missing. That table gives V, J and clone size, and the DNA gave D and trimming. Of a few million clones listed, roughly 93% are singletons. Germline V lookup: CDR1 SGHRS, CDR2 YFSETQ. V was shortened by 1 base and J by 7 bases, with 12 bases between the two germline ends. The CDR3 consists of 14 residues.

The sequencing sample was made of naive CD4+ T cells from PBMCs. As to subset: CD45RA+ positively selected. This TCR derives from a man aged 18 to 35 in good health. Some clones in this sample may be carry-over from other donors' samples. This chain uses TRBV5-1 with TRBJ2-1; no definite D call. The CDR3 nucleotides read TGCGCCAGCAGCTTGCGGGTGCGGTCGAATGAGCAGTTCTTC. It translates to CASSLRVRSNEQFF.